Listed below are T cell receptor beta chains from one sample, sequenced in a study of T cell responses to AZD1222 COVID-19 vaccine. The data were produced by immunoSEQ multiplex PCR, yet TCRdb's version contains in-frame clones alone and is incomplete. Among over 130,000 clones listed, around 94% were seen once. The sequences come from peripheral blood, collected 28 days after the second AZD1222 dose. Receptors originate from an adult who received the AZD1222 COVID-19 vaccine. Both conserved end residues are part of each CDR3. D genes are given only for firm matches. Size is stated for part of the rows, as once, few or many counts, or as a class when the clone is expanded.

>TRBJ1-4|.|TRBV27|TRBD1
TGTGCCAGCTCAAGGACAGGGGGCGACCTCTATGAAAAACTGTTTTTT
CASSRTGGDLYEKLFF
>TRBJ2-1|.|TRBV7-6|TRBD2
TGTGCCAGCAGCGTAACACTAGCGGGAGGTCACAATGAGCAGTTCTTC
CASSVTLAGGHNEQFF
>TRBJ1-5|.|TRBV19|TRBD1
TGTGCCAGTAGCCCTCGACAGGGCAATAGCAATCAGCCCCAGCATTTT
CASSPRQGNSNQPQHF
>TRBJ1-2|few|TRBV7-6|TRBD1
TGTGCCAGCAGCTTGGGACAGGGGGCATCTGGCTACACCTTC
CASSLGQGASGYTF
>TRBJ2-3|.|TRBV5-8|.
TGTGCCAGCAGCTTGTCGGGTACGCAGTATTTT
CASSLSGTQYF
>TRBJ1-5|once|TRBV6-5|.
TGTGCCAGCAGTTCCGGGGTGGAAAATCAGCCCCAGCATTTT
CASSSGVENQPQHF
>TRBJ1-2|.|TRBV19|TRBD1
TGTGCCAGTAGTCTCGACCCCAGGGGGCTAGACTATGGCTACACCTTC
CASSLDPRGLDYGYTF
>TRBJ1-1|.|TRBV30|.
TGTGCCTGGAGTGTGCAGGGGCCTGTCACTGAAGCTTTCTTT
CAWSVQGPVTEAFF
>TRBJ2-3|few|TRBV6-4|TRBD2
TGTGCCAGCAGTGACTCGACTAGCGGGAGCACAGATACGCAGTATTTT
CASSDSTSGSTDTQYF
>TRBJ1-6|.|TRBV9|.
TGTGCCAGCAGCGTAGGGCAGGGGAGTTCACCCCTCCACTTT
CASSVGQGSSPLHF
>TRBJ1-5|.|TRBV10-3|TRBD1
TGTGCCATCAGTGGGACAGGGGTTGCTCAGCCCCAGCATTTT
CAISGTGVAQPQHF
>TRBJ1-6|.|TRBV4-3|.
TGCGCCAGCAGCCAAGTGAGTCAGGCGGCGAGACCTTCACCCCTCCACTTT
CASSQVSQAARPSPLHF
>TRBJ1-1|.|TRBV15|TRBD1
TGTGCCACCAGCAGAGACCGGTTCCCAGGGGGCGGCCCCGGCGAGGCTGAAGCTTTCTTT
CATSRDRFPGGGPGEAEAFF
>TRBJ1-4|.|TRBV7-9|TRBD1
TGTGCCAGCAGCGGGACAGGGAGAGGAACTAATGAAAAACTGTTTTTT
CASSGTGRGTNEKLFF
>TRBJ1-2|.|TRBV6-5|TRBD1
TGTGCCAGCATTACAGGGGTCGCCTATGGCTACACCTTC
CASITGVAYGYTF
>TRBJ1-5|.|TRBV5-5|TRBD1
TGTGCCAGCAGCTCTGCTCAGACAGGGGACAATCAGCCCCAGCATTTT
CASSSAQTGDNQPQHF
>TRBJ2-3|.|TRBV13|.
TGTGCCAGCAGCTTGAAGACTAAATACCTCACAGATACGCAGTATTTT
CASSLKTKYLTDTQYF
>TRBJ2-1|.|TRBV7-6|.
TGTGCTAGCAGGGGGGAAGGGGATGAGCAGTTCTTC
CASRGEGDEQFF
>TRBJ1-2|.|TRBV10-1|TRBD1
TGCGCCAGCAGTCCGGACAGGGGATATGGCTACACCTTC
CASSPDRGYGYTF
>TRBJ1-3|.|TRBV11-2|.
TGTGCCAGCAGCTCGGAGAGCTCTGGAAACACCATATATTTT
CASSSESSGNTIYF
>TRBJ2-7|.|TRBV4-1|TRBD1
TGCGCCAGCAGCCAGGGACAGTTCTCCTACGAGCAGTACTTC
CASSQGQFSYEQYF
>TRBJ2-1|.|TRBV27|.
TGTGCCAGCAGTTTAGGCCAGGGCTACAATGAGCAGTTCTTC
CASSLGQGYNEQFF
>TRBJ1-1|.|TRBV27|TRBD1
TGTGCCAGCATCTCCACCACAGGGGGCCCTGAAGCTTTCTTT
CASISTTGGPEAFF
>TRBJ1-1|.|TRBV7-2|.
TGTGCCAGCAGCCCTCGGGGGGACACTGAAGCTTTCTTT
CASSPRGDTEAFF
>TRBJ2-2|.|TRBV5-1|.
TGCGCCAGCAGCCCAGGTCGACAGAACACCGGGGAGCTGTTTTTT
CASSPGRQNTGELFF
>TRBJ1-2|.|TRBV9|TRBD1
TGTGCCAGCAGCAGCGGGACAGATCGCTATGGCTACACCTTC
CASSSGTDRYGYTF
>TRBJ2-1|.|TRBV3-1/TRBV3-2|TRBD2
TGTGCCAGCAGCCAAGAAGGATGGACTAGCGGGAGTATAGGCGTGGGAGAGCAGTTCTTC
CASSQEGWTSGSIGVGEQFF
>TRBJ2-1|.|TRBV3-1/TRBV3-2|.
TGTGCCAGCAGCCAAGAAGGGCAGGGGACCCGCAATGAGCAGTTCTTC
CASSQEGQGTRNEQFF
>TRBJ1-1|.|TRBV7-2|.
TGTGCCAGCAGCTTAATATGGACCGCTGAAGCTTTCTTT
CASSLIWTAEAFF